Below, 8 T cell receptor beta chains from the same sample are listed, as sequenced in a study of naive and memory T cell subsets. TCR cDNA received a 3' ligated oligonucleotide that carried a UMI. Four PCR rounds used nested alpha and beta constant region primers plus the SP2 primer. TCRdb reprocessed the 5' RACE reads via MiXCR and lists one record per CDR3 protein. The sample includes fewer than 40,000 distinct CDR3 sequences, 15% to 20% seen only once; the top ten take about 2.4%. Receptors originate from a female donor in good health.

The CDR3 bases are TGTGCCAGCAGCTTGGAGGGACTACTGCTCCCGGGCACCGGGGAGCTGTTTTTT. Its protein product is CASSLEGLLLPGTGELFF. This chain joins TRBV5-5 and TRBJ2-2; 7 nucleotides agree with TRBD2. The junction had 12 bases not matched to a gene; V was cut back by 0 bases and J by 4 bases. Germline assignment: CDR1 SGHKS and CDR2 YYEKEE (reference sequence). The CDR3 is 18 residues long. The whole variable domain, remainder taken from reference TRBV5-5 and TRBJ2-2, is DAGVTQSPTHLIKTRGQQVTLRCSPISGHKSVSWYQQVLGQGPQFIFQYYEKEERGRGNFPDRFSARQFPNYSSELNVNALLLGDSALYLCASSLEGLLLPGTGELFFGEGSRLTVL.

The sample holds many counts of this clonotype. J is TRBJ2-3 and V is TRBV14; TRBD1 agrees at 7 bases. There are 15 residues in the CDR3. After removal of 4 bases from V and 5 bases from J, the junction contained 9 bases not matched to a gene. Germline V gene sequence: CDR1 SGHDN, CDR2 FVKESK. CDR3 amino acids: CASSRRQGLGDTQYF. The CDR3 DNA follows: TGTGCCAGCAGCCGGAGACAGGGTTTGGGAGATACGCAGTATTTT.

This chain joins TRBV10-3 and TRBJ1-6; 11 nucleotides agree with TRBD1. CDR1 is ENHRY and CDR2 is SYGVKD in the germline V gene. The CDR3 contains 15 residues. V was clipped by 9 bases and J by 5 bases; unmatched bases: 6. CDR3 sequence: CAISGTGGDNSPLHF. The CDR3 bases are TGTGCCATTTCCGGGACAGGGGGAGATAATTCACCCCTCCACTTT.

This clonotype has only one observation. The rearrangement links TRBV10-3 to TRBJ1-1, with no clear D. V lost 3 bases and J lost 4, with 15 bases in between. The CDR3 is made up of 15 amino acids. Germline V lookup: CDR1 ENHRY, CDR2 SYGVKD. CDR3 coding DNA: TGTGCCATCAGTGAAGGCGGAGGGTCCCCCACTGAAGCTTTCTTT. Protein: CAISEGGGSPTEAFF.

V gene TRBV6-5 combines with J gene TRBJ2-5; D could derive from TRBD1 or TRBD2 (5 bases each). Germline V CDR1 and CDR2: MNHEY, SVGAGI. V was trimmed by 2 bases and J by 4 bases, leaving 17 bases between them. The CDR3 totals 16 residues. The CDR3 DNA sequence: TGTGCCAGCAGTTACCACGCCCTGGGGGAGCCAGAGACCCAGTACTTC. It encodes CASSYHALGEPETQYF.

This clonotype was counted once. This chain links TRBV6-6 with TRBJ2-7; 7 bases are shared with TRBD2. Germline CDR1 MNHNY, CDR2 SVGAGI (reference sequence). V shed 4 bases, J shed 3 bases, and the junction held 3 bases outside the gene matches. The length of the CDR3 is 13 residues. CDR3 nucleotides: TGTGCCAGCAGTTGGGGGGGGATCTACGAGCAGTACTTC. It yields the protein CASSWGGIYEQYF.

This clonotype was detected ten times or more. This chain uses TRBV12-3 or TRBV12-4 with TRBJ2-7; perhaps TRBD1 as D (5 bases). The V gene lost 6 bases and the J gene lost 4 bases, with 10 bases spanning the gap. The CDR3 spans 12 residues. The chain's CDR3 is CASRFGHYEQYF. The CDR3, as DNA: TGTGCCAGCAGATTCGGACATTACGAGCAGTACTTC.

This chain joins TRBV7-9 and TRBJ1-3; no reliable D call. Trimming removed 5 bases at V and 3 bases at J, with 8 bases between. The CDR3 extends over 13 amino acids. In germline, CDR1 is SEHNR, CDR2 FQNEAQ (reference sequence). This CDR3 is CASSPSRGNTIYF. As DNA, the CDR3 is TGTGCCAGCAGCCCATCTCGTGGAAACACCATATATTTT. Full variable domain (missing parts from reference TRBV7-9 and TRBJ1-3): DTGVSQNPRHKITKRGQNVTFRCDPISEHNRLYWYRQTLGQGPEFLTYFQNEAQLEKSRLLSDRFSAERPKGSFSTLEIQRTEQGDSAMYLCASSPSRGNTIYFGEGSWLTVV.